These 3 T cell receptor beta chains came from one sample sequenced in a study of cytomegalovirus exposure and HLA in healthy donors. Assay: immunoSEQ multiplex PCR; the TCRdb copy retains only in-frame clones and omits some. The table shows some 69,000 clones, with 95% to 97% occurring only once. Sequencing used PBMCs. Every receptor here comes from a man between 18 and 29 years old in good health and CMV-seronegative.

This chain joins TRBV7-8 and TRBJ1-1, with a tentative D call TRBD1 (6 bases). This CDR3 is built from 13 residues. Germline assignment: CDR1 SGHVS and CDR2 FQNEAQ. Trimming left V 6 bases short and J 3 bases short, with 11 bases between. The CDR3 sequence is CASSRTEDTEAFF. In DNA form, the CDR3 reads TGTGCCAGCAGTCGGACAGAAGACACTGAAGCTTTCTTT. Based on the CDR3 plus reference TRBV7-8 and TRBJ1-1, the full variable domain is GAGVSQSPRYKVAKRGQDVALRCDPISGHVSLFWYQQALGQGPEFLTYFQNEAQLDKSGLPSDRFFAERPEGSVSTLKIQRTQQEDSAVYLCASSRTEDTEAFFGQGTRLTVV.

This clone was seen a single time. The chain links TRBV28 to TRBJ2-6; D gene unclear. The CDR3 is 15 residues long. The V gene's germline CDR1 is MDHEN and CDR2 SYDVKM. V gave up 2 bases and J gave up 0 bases, with 5 bases separating them. DNA for the CDR3: TGTGCCAGCAGTTTACAAATCTCTGGGGCCAACGTCCTGACTTTC. Translation gives CASSLQISGANVLTF.

This chain connects TRBV6-1 to TRBJ2-7, with D perhaps TRBD1 (6 bases). Trimming left V 8 bases short and J 3 bases short, with 14 bases between. The CDR3 totals 13 residues. The germline CDR1 and CDR2 sequences are MNHNS and SASEGT. This chain's CDR3 is CASEGDRSYEQYF. CDR3 nucleotide sequence: TGTGCCAGCGAGGGAGACAGGAGCTACGAGCAGTACTTC.